The rows below give T cell receptor beta chains drawn from one sample of a study of tumor and adjacent non-tumor tissue in lung cancer. Via MiXCR, TCRdb re-called the multiplex PCR reads, giving one row per CDR3 protein. The sample holds about 90,000 distinct CDR3 sequences, around 59% seen once. The sample consisted of lung tumor tissue. The source of these receptors is a man between 70 and 80 years old with non-small cell lung cancer. Both conserved end residues are part of each CDR3. The D gene is left open where the match is weak. Clone size is given for some rows only: seen once, a few or many times, or a class if the clone is expanded.

v_call	j_call	clone_size	d_call	cdr3_nt	cdr3_aa
TRBV7-8	TRBJ2-1	NA	NA	TGTACCAGCAGCTTAGATGTGAGAAGGGGGAGCCGTTTCTTC	CTSSLDVRRGSRFF
TRBV20-1	TRBJ2-2	NA	TRBD2	TGCAATGCAAGGCTTAGCGGGAACACCGGGGAGCTGATTTTT	CNARLSGNTGELIF
TRBV10-3	TRBJ1-1	NA	NA	TGTGACATCAGGGAGGACAAGGGGTATACTGAAGCTTTCTTT	CDIREDKGYTEAFF
TRBV11-1	TRBJ1-4	few	TRBD1	TGTGCCAACAGCTTGAACAGGGGAACTAACGAAAAACTGTTTTTT	CANSLNRGTNEKLFF
TRBV5-1	TRBJ2-1	NA	TRBD2	TGCTCCAGCAGCTTTGCCGGGACTAGCGGGAGCGGTGAGCACTTCTTC	CSSSFAGTSGSGEHFF
TRBV6-6	TRBJ2-5	many	NA	TGTGCCAGCAGTACAACAGGGGTAGGGGGGGAGACCCAGTACTTC	CASSTTGVGGETQYF
TRBV11-2	TRBJ1-1	NA	NA	TGTGCCAGCAGCTCGCATTTTGGGGCTGATACTTTCTTT	CASSSHFGADTFF
TRBV4-1	TRBJ2-1	NA	NA	TGCGCCAGCAGCGAAGAGGGGGCGGGGCTCCACAATGAACAGTTCTTC	CASSEEGAGLHNEQFF
TRBV21-1	TRBJ1-3	NA	NA	TGTGCCAGCAGCAAACCGGGACAGCACTCTGGAAACACCATATATTTT	CASSKPGQHSGNTIYF
TRBV5-8	TRBJ1-1	many	NA	TGTGCCAGCAGCTTGGTGAACACTGAAGCTTTCTTT	CASSLVNTEAFF
TRBV6-2/TRBV6-3	TRBJ1-5	many	NA	TGTGCCAGCAGTTACGGGGGGGGCAATCAGCCCCAGCATTTT	CASSYGGGNQPQHF
TRBV24-1	TRBJ2-6	few	NA	TGTGCCACCAGTGATCAGGGGAACTCTGGGGCCAACGTCCTGACTTTC	CATSDQGNSGANVLTF
TRBV20-1	TRBJ2-5	few	NA	TGCAGTGCTATGGGAGGTTTGGGGCAGAACCAAGAGACCCAGTACTTC	CSAMGGLGQNQETQYF
TRBV11-2	TRBJ2-7	NA	NA	TGTGCCGGCAGCTCAGATCCAGGATACGAGCAGTACTTC	CAGSSDPGYEQYF
TRBV5-1	TRBJ2-7	NA	TRBD1	TGCGCCAGCAAAAAAACCGGGACAGGGAAACCCTACGAGCGGTACTTC	CASKKTGTGKPYERYF
TRBV6-5	TRBJ1-1	NA	NA	TGTGCCAACAGTTACCCCCCCACAGGGATCAGGGACACTGAAGCCTTCTTT	CANSYPPTGIRDTEAFF
TRBV5-1	TRBJ2-7	NA	NA	TGCGCCAGCAGCCCCAACGGGAAGACCTACGAGCAGTACTTC	CASSPNGKTYEQYF
TRBV6-6	TRBJ2-5	NA	NA	TGTGCCAGTAGTTACGAAGGGTCCCGAGAGACCCAGTACTTC	CASSYEGSRETQYF
TRBV6-2/TRBV6-3	TRBJ2-3	many	NA	TGTGCCAGCAGTCCCCCCTCTAGCGCAGATACGCAGTATTTT	CASSPPSSADTQYF
TRBV20-1	TRBJ2-7	few	NA	TGTAGTGCCCCGGGACCAGTGGCCTACGATCAGTACTTC	CSAPGPVAYDQYF
TRBV6-5	TRBJ1-5	NA	TRBD1	TGTACCAGCAGCTCCACAGGGGGCAATCGGCCCCAGCATTTT	CTSSSTGGNRPQHF
TRBV11-2	TRBJ2-1	NA	NA	TGTGCCATCAGCCTAGACAGGACCTATGTGGACAATGAGCAGTTCTTC	CAISLDRTYVDNEQFF
TRBV5-4	TRBJ1-4	many	NA	TGTGCCAGCAGCTTGGCCCGAGGTGAAAAACTGTTTTTT	CASSLARGEKLFF
TRBV20-1	TRBJ2-3	many	TRBD2	TGCAGTGTACTAGCGGGGGACCGGGATACGCAGTATTTT	CSVLAGDRDTQYF
TRBV28	TRBJ2-7	many	NA	TGTGCCAGCAACAGCCGTTGGGGGGGCAATGTCCACGAGCAGTACTTC	CASNSRWGGNVHEQYF
TRBV6-1	TRBJ1-6	many	NA	TGTGCCAGCAGTGAAGCAGGGTCGGGTAATTCACCCCTCCACTTT	CASSEAGSGNSPLHF
TRBV11-2	TRBJ2-3	NA	NA	TGTGCCAGCAGCGCTGGTCAGAGTTTAGCAAGTATGCAGTATTTT	CASSAGQSLASMQYF
TRBV6-6	TRBJ2-7	few	NA	TGTGCCAGCAGTTACTCAAACCTACCAGCGGGCCTCTACGAGCAGTACTTC	CASSYSNLPAGLYEQYF
TRBV15	TRBJ2-7	NA	TRBD2	TGTGCCACCAGCCAACTAGCGGGAGGTCAGGAGCGGTACTTC	CATSQLAGGQERYF
TRBV28	TRBJ1-5	once	TRBD1	TGTGTCAGCAGGACAGGGGTTCAGCCCCAGCATTTT	CVSRTGVQPQHF
TRBV28	TRBJ2-2	few	TRBD1	TGTGCCAGCAGTTGGGGACAGCCAACTGGGGAGCTGTTTTTT	CASSWGQPTGELFF
TRBV4-2	TRBJ1-4	many	NA	TGTGCCAGCAGCCAAGGGGCACAGCATGCAACTAATGAAAAACTGTTTTTT	CASSQGAQHATNEKLFF
TRBV4-1	TRBJ1-1	NA	NA	TGCGCCACCAGCCAAGAACGGATGAACACTGAAGCTTTCTTT	CATSQERMNTEAFF
TRBV20-1	TRBJ1-2	NA	TRBD1	TGCAGTGCTAGACATTACCAACAGGGGGAGGGCGGCTACACCTTC	CSARHYQQGEGGYTF
TRBV11-1	TRBJ2-1	NA	NA	TGTTCCAGCAACCTGACGGAACGGTTCAATGAGCAGTTCTTC	CSSNLTERFNEQFF
TRBV5-5	TRBJ2-5	NA	TRBD2	TGTGCCAGCAGCCATTCCCCGGGACTAGCGGAGGGGATACAAGAGACCCAGTACTTC	CASSHSPGLAEGIQETQYF
TRBV11-2	TRBJ2-4	NA	NA	TGTGCCAGCAGCCTACCGGGGGACAGAAACATTCAGTACTTC	CASSLPGDRNIQYF
TRBV7-9	TRBJ2-7	many	TRBD2	TGTGCCAGCAGCTTTCGGGCAGGGACTATCTACGAGCAGTACTTC	CASSFRAGTIYEQYF
TRBV4-1	TRBJ2-3	NA	TRBD1	TGCGCCAGCAGCCAAGATCGGGACAGGGGGCAAATGGGGGCAGATATGCAGTATTTT	CASSQDRDRGQMGADMQYF
TRBV4-1	TRBJ1-2	many	NA	TGCGCCAGCAGCCAAGATTTGGGGCGGCTCGGCTATGGCTACACCTTC	CASSQDLGRLGYGYTF
TRBV5-6	TRBJ2-3	NA	NA	TGTGCCAGCAGCTTGGAGGGGGGTCCGCCGCACTCTGCCCACACGGATACGCAGTATTTT	CASSLEGGPPHSAHTDTQYF
TRBV20-1	TRBJ2-7	NA	TRBD1	TGCAGTGCTAATTTACCCGGGACAGGGTTATACGAGCAGTACTTC	CSANLPGTGLYEQYF
TRBV19	TRBJ2-7	few	NA	TGTGCCAGTAGTATGGAACAGGGTACCCACGAGCAGTACTTC	CASSMEQGTHEQYF
TRBV11-3	TRBJ2-7	NA	NA	TGTGCCAGCAGCTCATCCGGGGGTTCCTACGAGCAGTACTTC	CASSSSGGSYEQYF